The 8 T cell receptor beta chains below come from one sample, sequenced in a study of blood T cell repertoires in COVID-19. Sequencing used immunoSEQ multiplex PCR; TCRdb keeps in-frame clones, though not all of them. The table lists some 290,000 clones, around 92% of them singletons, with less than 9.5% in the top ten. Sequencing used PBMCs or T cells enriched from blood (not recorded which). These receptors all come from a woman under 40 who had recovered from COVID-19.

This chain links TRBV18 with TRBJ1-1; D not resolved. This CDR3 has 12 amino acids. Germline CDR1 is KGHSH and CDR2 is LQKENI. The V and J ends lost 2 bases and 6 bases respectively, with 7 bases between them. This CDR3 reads CASSPVESEAFF. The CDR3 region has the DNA TGTGCCAGCTCACCAGTAGAATCTGAAGCTTTCTTT.

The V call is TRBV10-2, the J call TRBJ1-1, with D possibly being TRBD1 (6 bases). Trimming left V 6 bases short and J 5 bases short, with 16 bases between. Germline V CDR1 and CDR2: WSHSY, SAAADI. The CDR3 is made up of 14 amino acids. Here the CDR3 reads CASSEPPRGTEAFF. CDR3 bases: TGCGCCAGCAGCGAACCCCCGAGGGGGACTGAAGCTTTCTTT.

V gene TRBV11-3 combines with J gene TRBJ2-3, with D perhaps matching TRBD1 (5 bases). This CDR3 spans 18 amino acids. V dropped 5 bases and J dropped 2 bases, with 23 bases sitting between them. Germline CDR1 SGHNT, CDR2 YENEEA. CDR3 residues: CASSQSRWGHRNTDTQYF. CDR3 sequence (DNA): TGTGCCAGCAGCCAATCCCGGTGGGGCCATAGGAACACAGATACGCAGTATTTT.

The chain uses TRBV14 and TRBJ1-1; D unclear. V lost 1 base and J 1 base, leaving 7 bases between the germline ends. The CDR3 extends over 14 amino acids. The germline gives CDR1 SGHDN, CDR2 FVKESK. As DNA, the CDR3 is TGTGCCAGCAGCCAAGGGCGGCGGAACACTGAAGCTTTCTTT. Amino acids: CASSQGRRNTEAFF.

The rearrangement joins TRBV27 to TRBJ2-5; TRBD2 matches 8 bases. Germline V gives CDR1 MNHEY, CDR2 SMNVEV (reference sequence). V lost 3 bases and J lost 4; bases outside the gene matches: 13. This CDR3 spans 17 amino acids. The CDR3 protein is CASSFSWTSISSETQYF. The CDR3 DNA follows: TGTGCCAGCAGTTTCTCATGGACTAGCATCTCTTCAGAGACCCAGTACTTC.

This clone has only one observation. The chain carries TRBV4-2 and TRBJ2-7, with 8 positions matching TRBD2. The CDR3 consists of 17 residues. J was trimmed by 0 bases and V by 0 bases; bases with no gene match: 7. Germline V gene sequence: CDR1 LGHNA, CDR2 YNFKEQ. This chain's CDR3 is CASSQEGSSGSSYEQYF. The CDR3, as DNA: TGTGCCAGCAGCCAAGAGGGGTCCAGCGGGAGCTCCTACGAGCAGTACTTC.

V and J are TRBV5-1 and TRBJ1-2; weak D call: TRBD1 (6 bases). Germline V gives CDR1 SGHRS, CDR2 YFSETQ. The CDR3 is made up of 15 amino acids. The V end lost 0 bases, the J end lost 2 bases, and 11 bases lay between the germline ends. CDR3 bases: TGCGCCAGCAGCTTGGACGTCAGGGGAAACTATGGCTACACCTTC. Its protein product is CASSLDVRGNYGYTF.

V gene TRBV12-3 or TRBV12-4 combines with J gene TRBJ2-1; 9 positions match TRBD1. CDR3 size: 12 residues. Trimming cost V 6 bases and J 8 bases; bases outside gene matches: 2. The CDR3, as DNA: TGTGCCAGCAGGTGGGACAGGGATGAGCAGTTCTTC. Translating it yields CASRWDRDEQFF.